This T cell receptor beta chain was profiled in a study of T cells in Graves' hyperthyroidism and ophthalmopathy. Study at large: Upon initial diagnosis and before any treatment, peripheral blood was collected.

Regions amplified from RNA transcripts were the TCR beta CDR3 regions. An initial round of RT-PCR targeting the TCR CDR3 relied on the HTBI primer set. TCRdb re-derived calls from the multiplex PCR reads in MiXCR, one entry per CDR3 protein. The sample consists of 490,000 or so distinct CDR3 sequences, around 20% of them appearing once. Diagnoses were made from clinical symptoms, serum measures (thyroxine and TRAb), thyroid ultrasound and orbital computed tomography. The CDR3 has 11 amino acids. Germline assignment: CDR1 LGHNT and CDR2 FRNRAP. V was cut by 6 bases and J by 5 bases, with 8 bases left in between. A word on this clonotype: The antigen is undetermined.

Study-wide points: Most thyroid clonotypes expanded above 0.001 appeared in blood too.

Sequencing input: blood. The sequence was obtained from a man aged 35-49 years with Graves' ophthalmopathy. The rearrangement joins TRBV12-5 to TRBJ2-7; no clear D. The CDR3 DNA follows: TGTGCTAGTGGCGTAGGCCACGAGCAGTACTTC. This encodes CASGVGHEQYF.